Sequencing of this TCR beta chain was carried out in a study of vaccination effects on CD4 cells after COVID-19. The table came from immunoSEQ multiplex PCR; TCRdb's copy has only in-frame clones and leaves some out. The sample lists fewer than 35,000 clones, roughly 81% occurring once. About this clone itself: What it recognizes is unknown.

General study results and limits: Only a few convalescent patients and no early post-infection timepoints featured in the study. Substantial clonal contraction characterized both infection- and vaccine-induced clones late after vaccination.

Germline trimming cut 8 bases from V and 11 bases from J; bases unmatched to any gene: 10. The CDR3 loop spans 12 amino acids. Germline V gene sequence: CDR1 MNHEY, CDR2 SVGAGI. Under the ViraFEST assay, PBMC were stimulated with viral peptide pools so that antigen-specific CD4+ T cells expanded. Sequencing was performed afterwards. Having been cultured for 9 to 11 days, the cells underwent CD4+ T cell isolation. Participants received two doses of either the BNT162b2 or mRNA-1273 vaccine. Vaccinated recipients, who were negative for nucleocapsid antibodies, had no history of SARS-CoV-2 infection. A density of over 1.5 million PBMC per well was used; these cells were cultured with about 10 IU/ml IL-2 and about 10 ug/ml peptides.

Sequences were derived from CD4+ T cells from PBMCs cultured with HCoV-229E spike peptides, sampled after COVID-19 vaccination. The V and J genes are TRBV6-5 and TRBJ1-1; 8 positions agree with TRBD1. The receptor was derived from a human donor who received a COVID-19 vaccine. The DNA of the CDR3 is TGTGCCAGCTGGACAGGGCGAGGGTCGGCTTTCTTT. Translated, it gives CASWTGRGSAFF.